What follows is one TCR beta chain and its context. Researchers sorted participants into cohorts using their self-reported clinical history. Each recovered donor of Cohort 3 presented with two negative PCRs, clearance, or symptom resolution. This record belongs to a study of blood T cell repertoires in COVID-19. About the research overall: Nucleic acid was either cDNA or gDNA, and it came from T cells, B-cell-depleted T cells, or PBMCs.

The germline V gene encodes CDR1 MNHEY and CDR2 SVGAGI. Trimming took 6 bases from V and 2 from J; bases not matched to a gene: 5. The CDR3 has 14 amino acids. Sequencing was performed with immunoSEQ multiplex PCR; in TCRdb, only in-frame clones are kept and a portion is missing. The repertoire holds roughly 450,000 clones, with around 90% as singletons. The sequence was collected from a man in his late teens or twenties who had recovered from COVID-19. The V and J genes are TRBV6-5 and TRBJ2-7, with TRBD1 matching 9 bases. The sequenced material came from PBMCs or T cells enriched from blood (not recorded which). The CDR3 is CASSRRQGAYEQYF. Written as DNA, the CDR3 is TGTGCCAGCAGCCGTAGACAGGGGGCCTACGAGCAGTACTTC.